The 23 T cell receptor beta chains listed next were all sequenced from one sample in a study of blood T cells in healthy people across ages. A second PCR of roughly 7 to 11 cycles used a sample-barcoded 5' primer and a J-beta primer mix. MiXCR, run by TCRdb on the 5' RACE reads, gives a single entry per CDR3 protein. Among 890,000 or so distinct CDR3 sequences listed, 60% to 80% were seen once. The sequenced sample consisted of blood. The source of these receptors is a man under 40 in good health.

V usage is TRBV20-1 and J usage is TRBJ2-1, with D possibly being TRBD1 (6 bases). The J call may be in error: the DNA end matches TRBJ2-7 better. CDR3 length: 17 amino acids. From germline, CDR1 is DFQATT and CDR2 SNEGSKA (reference sequence). CDR3 sequence: CSASPADSPLPYNEQYF. The CDR3 DNA follows: TGCAGTGCTAGTCCCGCGGACAGCCCCCTTCCCTACAATGAGCAGTACTTC.

This clonotype has more than one count but fewer than ten. The chain uses TRBV4-3 and TRBJ2-5; possible D gene TRBD1, 6 bases. The CDR3 sequence is 14 residues long. Germline V gives CDR1 LGHNA, CDR2 YSLEER. Trimming removed 0 bases at V and 6 bases at J, with 11 bases between. The DNA for the CDR3 is TGCGCCAGCAGCCAAGATATCCAGGGGCAGACCCAGTACTTC. It yields the protein CASSQDIQGQTQYF.

V gene TRBV6-5 combines with J gene TRBJ2-5, with 8 bases identical to TRBD2. Germline CDR1 reads MNHEY; CDR2 reads SVGAGI. V lost 2 bases to trimming and J lost 0 bases; unmatched junction nucleotides: 17. The CDR3 loop spans 20 amino acids. The CDR3 is CASSYRVSGAGAMYQETQYF. Here the CDR3 DNA reads TGTGCCAGCAGTTACAGGGTTTCGGGAGCGGGGGCGATGTACCAAGAGACCCAGTACTTC.

With regard to this clonotype: One end of the junction fails to match germline, which may point to a read error. The rearrangement joins TRBV20-1 to TRBJ2-7; D is uncertain. Germline V lookup: CDR1 DFQATT, CDR2 SNEGSKA (reference sequence). The CDR3 is 13 residues long. The CDR3 nucleotides are TGCAGTGCTAGAGTTGGCATCGCCTATGAGCAGTACTTC. It specifies CSARVGIAYEQYF.

The V and J genes are TRBV10-3 and TRBJ2-7; possible D gene TRBD1, 5 bases. The length of the CDR3 is 11 residues. In germline, CDR1 is ENHRY, CDR2 SYGVKD. V was trimmed by 8 bases and J by 3 bases, leaving 8 bases between them. The CDR3 loop is CAIGANYEQYF. In nucleotides, the CDR3 is TGTGCCATCGGGGCCAACTACGAGCAGTACTTC.

The J gene is TRBJ2-3, the V gene TRBV4-1; a possible D gene is TRBD1 (5 bases). CDR1 is MGHRA, CDR2 YSYEKL, per germline. The CDR3 spans 14 residues. Trimming stripped 1 base from V and 4 bases from J, with 9 bases between. The CDR3 coding sequence is TGCGCCAGCAGCCAAGTTCAGGGTCCAGATACGCAGTATTTT. Protein sequence: CASSQVQGPDTQYF.

The V gene is TRBV20-1, the J gene TRBJ2-5; 9 nucleotides agree with TRBD2. Germline V CDR1 and CDR2: DFQATT, SNEGSKA (reference sequence). There are 14 residues in the CDR3. The ends lost 6 bases at V and 2 bases at J; junction bases unmatched: 7. The CDR3, as DNA: TGCAGTGCCCCCGGGCTAGCGGGGCAAGAGACCCAGTACTTC. Amino acids: CSAPGLAGQETQYF.

The chain couples TRBV7-3 to TRBJ2-3, with 9 bases that match TRBD1. Germline trimming cut 7 bases from V and 2 bases from J; bases unmatched to any gene: 7. The CDR3 is 15 amino acids. Germline lookup yields CDR1 SGHTA and CDR2 FQGTGA. The DNA of the CDR3 is TGTGCCAGCACTAAACAGGGGGCTAACACAGATACGCAGTATTTT. Translated: CASTKQGANTDTQYF.

The chain joins TRBV7-8 to TRBJ1-5, with 7 positions matching TRBD1. Losses at the gene ends were 3 bases for V and 5 bases for J; bases not matched to a gene: 7. The CDR3 is 15 residues long. Per the germline V gene, CDR1 is SGHVS and CDR2 is FQNEAQ. CDR3 in amino acids: CASSLSGQGDQPQHF. The CDR3, as DNA: TGTGCCAGCAGCTTGTCCGGGCAGGGGGATCAGCCCCAGCATTTT.

This chain connects TRBV5-8 to TRBJ2-4; 7 nucleotides match TRBD2. Trimming at V came to 4 bases and at J to 3 bases, leaving 10 bases not matched to a gene. CDR3 size: 16 residues. CDR1 and CDR2 (germline): SGHTS, YDEGEE. The CDR3 reads CASSLGLDFVKNIQYF. CDR3 in DNA: TGTGCCAGCAGCCTCGGACTAGATTTTGTCAAAAACATTCAGTACTTC.

V usage is TRBV4-2 and J usage is TRBJ2-6; D perhaps matches TRBD1 (5 bases). Germline V lookup: CDR1 LGHNA, CDR2 YNFKEQ. The CDR3 is 18 amino acids. V was pared by 0 bases and J by 3 bases, with 15 bases between. The CDR3 bases are TGTGCCAGCAGCCAAGATTTTAGGGGCTTCATTGGGGCCAACGTCCTGACTTTC. It translates to CASSQDFRGFIGANVLTF.

This sequence joins TRBV24-1 and TRBJ2-1; D remains unclear. Trimming left V 4 bases short and J 0 bases short, with 9 bases between. Germline lookup yields CDR1 KGHDR and CDR2 SFDVKD. The CDR3 loop spans 15 amino acids. The CDR3 sequence is CATSEPGGSYNEQFF. The CDR3 nucleotides read TGTGCCACCAGTGAACCAGGTGGCTCCTACAATGAGCAGTTCTTC.

This clonotype has more than one count but fewer than ten. The CDR3 sequence is CASSLGLAGPETQYF. CDR3 DNA sequence: TGTGCCAGCAGCTTAGGCCTAGCGGGTCCCGAGACCCAGTACTTC. The J gene is TRBJ2-5, the V gene TRBV7-9, with 8 positions matching TRBD2. Germline V gene data show CDR1 as SEHNR and CDR2 as FQNEAQ (reference sequence). The CDR3 contains 15 residues. V was clipped by 1 base and J by 5 bases; unmatched bases: 6.

This rearrangement joins TRBV10-3 to TRBJ2-3, with 8 bases that match TRBD2. The J segment lost 0 bases and the V segment lost 10 bases, leaving 6 bases of the junction unmatched. Germline V lookup: CDR1 ENHRY, CDR2 SYGVKD. CDR3 length equals 14 residues. The CDR3 region has the DNA TGTGCCACCCGGGGGGGCCCCAGCACAGATACGCAGTATTTT. This translates into CATRGGPSTDTQYF.

The rearrangement links TRBV4-3 to TRBJ2-1, with 8 bases that match TRBD2. The V gene's germline CDR1 is LGHNA and CDR2 YSLEER. This CDR3 contains 15 residues. The trim removed 8 bases at V and 5 bases at J, leaving 11 bases unmatched. The CDR3 is CASGRWSGGDNEQFF. The CDR3 coding sequence is TGCGCCAGCGGACGGTGGAGCGGGGGAGACAATGAGCAGTTCTTC.

This clonotype was observed a single time. The genes are TRBV25-1 and TRBJ2-5; either TRBD1 or TRBD2 may fit D (6 bases each). Trimming took 1 base from V and 1 from J, leaving 16 bases between them. The CDR3 is 17 residues long. Germline lookup yields CDR1 MGHDK and CDR2 SYGVNS. CDR3 nucleotides: TGTGCCAGCAGTGAATTAGGGGGGCTAGGGGTCCAAGAGACCCAGTACTTC. Its protein is CASSELGGLGVQETQYF.

The table lists this clonotype with a few counts. V gene TRBV20-1 combines with J gene TRBJ2-4, with 8 bases fitting TRBD2. The tail of the sequence fits TRBJ2-7 better, so the J call may be wrong. From germline, CDR1 is DFQATT and CDR2 SNEGSKA (reference sequence). The CDR3 sequence is 13 residues long. The CDR3 nucleotides read TGCAGTGCTAGACCCAGCGGGGGCGGCGAGCAGTACTTC. Translating it yields CSARPSGGGEQYF.

This clonotype was seen a few times. J is TRBJ2-1 and V is TRBV9, with 9 bases lining up with TRBD1. The CDR3 has 15 amino acids. V gave up 0 bases and J gave up 7 bases; unmatched junction bases: 5. Germline loops: CDR1 SGDLS, CDR2 YYNGEE. This CDR3 is CASSVAGTGRNEQFF. DNA of the CDR3: TGTGCCAGCAGCGTAGCGGGGACAGGGCGGAATGAGCAGTTCTTC.

This clonotype turned up a few times. The chain links TRBV28 to TRBJ2-5; D may match TRBD1 or TRBD2 (5 bases each). CDR1 is MDHEN and CDR2 is SYDVKM in the germline V gene. CDR3 length: 14 amino acids. V lost 5 bases, J lost 2 bases, and 12 bases lay in between. The CDR3 nucleotides read TGTGCCAGCAGTCCTTGGGGGAGTCAAGAGACCCAGTACTTC. It encodes CASSPWGSQETQYF. The whole variable domain, remainder taken from reference TRBV28 and TRBJ2-5, is DVKVTQSSRYLVKRTGEKVFLECVQDMDHENMFWYRQDPGLGLRLIYFSYDVKMKEKGDIPEGYSVSREKKERFSLILESASTNQTSMYLCASSPWGSQETQYFGPGTRLLVL.

The chain joins TRBV7-2 to TRBJ2-3, with TRBD2 identical over 9 bases. V was pared by 0 bases and J by 0 bases, with 4 bases of the junction left unmatched. Germline CDR1 is SGHTA and CDR2 is FQGNSA. The CDR3 is 17 residues long. The CDR3 DNA reads TGTGCCAGCAGCTTAGCTCACCTAGCGGGAAGCACAGATACGCAGTATTTT. Its translation: CASSLAHLAGSTDTQYF.

This clonotype appeared a single time. The V and J genes are TRBV27 and TRBJ2-1, with 9 bases identical to TRBD1. The length of the CDR3 is 16 residues. Per germline, CDR1 MNHEY and CDR2 SMNVEV (reference sequence). The junction had 9 bases not matched to a gene; V was cut back by 5 bases and J by 4 bases. The CDR3 region has the DNA TGTGCCAGCAGTCTTTCGGGGACAGGGCAATACAATGAGCAGTTCTTC. Residues: CASSLSGTGQYNEQFF.

This clonotype was detected only a few times. The chain recombines TRBV5-1 with TRBJ2-3; 11 positions agree with TRBD2. Per the germline V gene, CDR1 is SGHRS and CDR2 is YFSETQ. This CDR3 spans 18 amino acids. The V and J ends lost 2 bases and 0 bases, in that order; junction bases with no gene match: 8. The CDR3 sequence is CASSFPGLAVFSTDTQYF. In nucleotides, the CDR3 is TGCGCCAGCAGCTTCCCGGGACTAGCGGTTTTTAGCACAGATACGCAGTATTTT.

In DNA, the CDR3 is TGTGCCAGCAGCCAGGGACAGGGCCAGTACGAGCAGTACTTC. As protein: CASSQGQGQYEQYF. V gene TRBV4-2 combines with J gene TRBJ2-5; 9 bases match TRBD1. The J call is doubtful: the DNA matches TRBJ2-7 better. This CDR3 contains 14 residues. In germline, CDR1 is LGHNA, CDR2 YNFKEQ.